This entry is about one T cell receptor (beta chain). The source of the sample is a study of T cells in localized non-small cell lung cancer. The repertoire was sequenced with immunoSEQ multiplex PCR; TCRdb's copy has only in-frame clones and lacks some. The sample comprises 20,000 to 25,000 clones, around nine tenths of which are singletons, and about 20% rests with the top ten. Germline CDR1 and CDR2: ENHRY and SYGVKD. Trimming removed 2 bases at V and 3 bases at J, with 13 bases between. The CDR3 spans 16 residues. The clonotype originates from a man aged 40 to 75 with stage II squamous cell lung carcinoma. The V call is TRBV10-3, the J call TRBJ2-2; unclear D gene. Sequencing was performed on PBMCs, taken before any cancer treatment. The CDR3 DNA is TGTGCCATCAGTGAGAATACAGTTAGTGACACCGGGGAGCTGTTTTTT. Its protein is CAISENTVSDTGELFF.